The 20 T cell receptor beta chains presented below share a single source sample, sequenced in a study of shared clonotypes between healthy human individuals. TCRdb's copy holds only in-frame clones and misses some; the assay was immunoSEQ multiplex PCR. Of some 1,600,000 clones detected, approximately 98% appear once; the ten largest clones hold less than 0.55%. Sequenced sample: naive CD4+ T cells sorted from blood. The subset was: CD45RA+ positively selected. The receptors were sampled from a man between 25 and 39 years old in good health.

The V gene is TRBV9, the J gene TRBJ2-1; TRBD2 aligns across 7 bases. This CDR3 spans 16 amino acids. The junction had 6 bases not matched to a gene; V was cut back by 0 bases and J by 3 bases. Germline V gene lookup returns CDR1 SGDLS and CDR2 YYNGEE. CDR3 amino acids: CASSVAGLADYNEQFF. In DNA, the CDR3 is TGTGCCAGCAGCGTAGCAGGGCTAGCGGACTACAATGAGCAGTTCTTC.

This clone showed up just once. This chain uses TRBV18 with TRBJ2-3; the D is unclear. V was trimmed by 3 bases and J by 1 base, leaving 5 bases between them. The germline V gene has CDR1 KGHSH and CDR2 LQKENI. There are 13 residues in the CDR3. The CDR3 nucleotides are TGTGCCAGCTCACCGGTCGGCACAGATACGCAGTATTTT. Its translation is CASSPVGTDTQYF.

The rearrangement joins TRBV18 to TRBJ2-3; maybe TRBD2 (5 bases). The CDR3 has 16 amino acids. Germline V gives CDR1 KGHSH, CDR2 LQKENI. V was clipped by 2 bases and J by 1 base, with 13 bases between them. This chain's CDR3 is CASSPVMGERTDTQYF. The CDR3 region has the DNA TGTGCCAGCTCACCAGTTATGGGAGAACGCACAGATACGCAGTATTTT.

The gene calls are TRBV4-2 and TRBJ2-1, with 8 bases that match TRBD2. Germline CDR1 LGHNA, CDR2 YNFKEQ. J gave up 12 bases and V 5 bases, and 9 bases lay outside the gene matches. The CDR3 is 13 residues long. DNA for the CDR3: TGTGCCAGCAGCGGGTCCGTAAGCGGGAGGCAGTTCTTC. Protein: CASSGSVSGRQFF.

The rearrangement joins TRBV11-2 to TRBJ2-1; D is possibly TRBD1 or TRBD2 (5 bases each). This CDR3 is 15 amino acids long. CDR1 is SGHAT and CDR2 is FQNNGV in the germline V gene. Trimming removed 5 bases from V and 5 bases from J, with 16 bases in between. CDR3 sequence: CASSPLAGRNNEQFF. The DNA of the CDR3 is TGTGCCAGCAGCCCCCTAGCAGGGCGCAACAATGAGCAGTTCTTC.

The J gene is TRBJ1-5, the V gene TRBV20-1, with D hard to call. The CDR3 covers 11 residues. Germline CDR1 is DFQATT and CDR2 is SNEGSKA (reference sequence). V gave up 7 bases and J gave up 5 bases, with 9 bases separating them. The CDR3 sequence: CSVARDQPQHF. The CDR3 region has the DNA TGCAGTGTAGCAAGGGATCAGCCCCAGCATTTT.

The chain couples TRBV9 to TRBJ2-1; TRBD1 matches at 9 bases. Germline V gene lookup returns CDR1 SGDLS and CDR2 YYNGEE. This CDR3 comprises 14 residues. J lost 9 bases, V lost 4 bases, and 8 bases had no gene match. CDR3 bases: TGTGCCAGCAGCACACGGACAGGGGCTGGTGAGCAGTTCTTC. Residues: CASSTRTGAGEQFF.

DNA for the CDR3: TGTGCCAGCAGCTATGACCCCACTAGCGGAGATTTCAATGAGCAGTTCTTC. It codes for CASSYDPTSGDFNEQFF. The chain couples TRBV7-6 to TRBJ2-1; TRBD2 aligns across 8 bases. Germline CDR1 and CDR2: SGHVS and FNYEAQ. The junction had 14 bases not matched to a gene; V was cut back by 4 bases and J by 6 bases. The CDR3 spans 17 residues.

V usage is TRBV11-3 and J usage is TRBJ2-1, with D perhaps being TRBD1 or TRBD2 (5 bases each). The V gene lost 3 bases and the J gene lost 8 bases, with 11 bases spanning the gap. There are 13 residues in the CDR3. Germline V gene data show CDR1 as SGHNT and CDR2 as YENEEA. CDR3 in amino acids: CASSFRQGDEQFF. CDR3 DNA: TGTGCCAGCAGCTTCCGTCAGGGAGATGAGCAGTTCTTC. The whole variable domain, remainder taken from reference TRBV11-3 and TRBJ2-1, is EAGVVQSPRYKIIEKKQPVAFWCNPISGHNTLYWYLQNLGQGPELLIRYENEEAVDDSQLPKDRFSAERLKGVDSTLKIQPAELGDSAVYLCASSFRQGDEQFFGPGTRLTVL.

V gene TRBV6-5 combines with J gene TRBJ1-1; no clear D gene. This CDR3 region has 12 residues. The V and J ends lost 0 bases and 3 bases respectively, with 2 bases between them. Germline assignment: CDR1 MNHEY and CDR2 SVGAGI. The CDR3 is CASSYSYTEAFF. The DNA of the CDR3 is TGTGCCAGCAGTTACTCGTACACTGAAGCTTTCTTT.

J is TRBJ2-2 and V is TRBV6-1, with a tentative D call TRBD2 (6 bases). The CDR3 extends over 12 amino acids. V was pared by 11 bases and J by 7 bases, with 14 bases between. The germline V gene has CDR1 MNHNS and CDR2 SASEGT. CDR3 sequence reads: CAHMRELGELFF. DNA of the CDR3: TGTGCCCACATGCGGGAACTCGGGGAGCTGTTTTTT.

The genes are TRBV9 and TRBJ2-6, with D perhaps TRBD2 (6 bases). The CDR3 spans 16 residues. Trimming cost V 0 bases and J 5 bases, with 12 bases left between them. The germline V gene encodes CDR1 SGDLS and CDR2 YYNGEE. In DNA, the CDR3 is TGTGCCAGCAGCGTAGCTGGGGGAGGCAGGGCCAACGTCCTGACTTTC. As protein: CASSVAGGGRANVLTF.

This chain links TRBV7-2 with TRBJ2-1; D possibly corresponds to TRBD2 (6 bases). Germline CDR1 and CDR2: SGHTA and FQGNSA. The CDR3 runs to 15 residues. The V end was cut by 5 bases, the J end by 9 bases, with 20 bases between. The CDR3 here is CASSLTSGTSTEQFF. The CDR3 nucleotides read TGTGCCAGCAGCCTCACTTCGGGGACTTCCACTGAGCAGTTCTTC.

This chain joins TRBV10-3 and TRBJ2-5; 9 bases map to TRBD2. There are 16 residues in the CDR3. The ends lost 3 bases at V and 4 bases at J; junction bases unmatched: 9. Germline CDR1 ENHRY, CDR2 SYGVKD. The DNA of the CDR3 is TGTGCCATCAGTGATTGGCGGGAGGGCCCTCTAGAGACCCAGTACTTC. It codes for CAISDWREGPLETQYF.

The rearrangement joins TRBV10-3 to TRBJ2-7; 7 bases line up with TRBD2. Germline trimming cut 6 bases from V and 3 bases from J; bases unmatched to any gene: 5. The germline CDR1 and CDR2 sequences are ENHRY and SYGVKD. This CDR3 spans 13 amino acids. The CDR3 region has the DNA TGTGCCATCAGGGGGGGAGGGCTCTACGAGCAGTACTTC. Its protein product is CAIRGGGLYEQYF.

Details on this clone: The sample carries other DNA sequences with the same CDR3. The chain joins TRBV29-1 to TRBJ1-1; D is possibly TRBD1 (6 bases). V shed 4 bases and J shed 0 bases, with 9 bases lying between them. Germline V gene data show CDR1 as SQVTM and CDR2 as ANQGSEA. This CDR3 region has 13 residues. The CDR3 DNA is TGCAGCGTTGGCGGACAGATGAACACTGAAGCTTTCTTT. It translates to CSVGGQMNTEAFF.

CDR3 bases: TGTGCCAGCAGGAGCATCGGGTACTACGAGCAGTACTTC. Its translation is CASRSIGYYEQYF. The J gene is TRBJ2-7, the V gene TRBV9; D is unclear. The germline V and J ends were trimmed by 5 bases and 3 bases, with 12 bases remaining between them. Germline V gene sequence: CDR1 SGDLS, CDR2 YYNGEE. The CDR3 is 13 amino acids. Using reference TRBV9 and TRBJ2-7 for the parts outside the CDR3, the full variable domain is DSGVTQTPKHLITATGQRVTLRCSPRSGDLSVYWYQQSLDQGLQFLIQYYNGEERAKGNILERFSAQQFPDLHSELNLSSLELGDSALYFCASRSIGYYEQYFGPGTRLTVT.

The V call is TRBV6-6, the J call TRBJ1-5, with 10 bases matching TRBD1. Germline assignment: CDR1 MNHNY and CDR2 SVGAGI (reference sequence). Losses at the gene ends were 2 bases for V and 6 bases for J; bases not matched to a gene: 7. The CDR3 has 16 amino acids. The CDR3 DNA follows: TGTGCCAGCAGTTACCCGAGACAGGGGGCGGCTCAGCCCCAGCATTTT. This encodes CASSYPRQGAAQPQHF.

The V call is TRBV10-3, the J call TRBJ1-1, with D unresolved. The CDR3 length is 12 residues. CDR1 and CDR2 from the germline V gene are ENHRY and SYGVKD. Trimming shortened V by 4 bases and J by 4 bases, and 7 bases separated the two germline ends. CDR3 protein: CAISVGVTEAFF. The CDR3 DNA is TGTGCCATCAGTGTTGGGGTCACTGAAGCTTTCTTT.

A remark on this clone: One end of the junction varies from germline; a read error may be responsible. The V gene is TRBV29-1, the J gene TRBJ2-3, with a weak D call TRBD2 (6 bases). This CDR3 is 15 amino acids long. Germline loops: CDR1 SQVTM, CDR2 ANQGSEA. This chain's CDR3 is CSVQEHSGSTDTQYF. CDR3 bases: TGCAGCGTTCAAGAGCACAGCGGGAGCACAGATACGCAGTATTTT.